The 14 T cell receptor beta chains listed next were all sequenced from one sample in a study of T cell clonotyping in hematopoietic cell transplantation (dated by TCRdb to the early 2020s). The time point label for this specimen denotes: 30 days after allo-HCT. Libraries were constructed by the immunoSEQ multiplex PCR assay. The table comes from immuneACCESS by way of TCRdb, which keeps in-frame sequences with V and J called. Part of the clones is missing from these tables; in studies checked, under half for an unresolved V gene and the rest for unknown reasons. This sample gives approximately 7,000 clones in total; 37% of them show up just once. Clones ranked in the top ten supply around 20% of the sample. The specimen was peripheral blood mononuclear cells, collected 30 days after allogeneic stem cell transplant. These receptors originate from a female patient between 55 and 75 years old who had an allogeneic stem cell transplant, so the T cells may come from the graft donor. Some clones in this sample may be carry-over from other donors' samples.

The chain combines TRBV29-1 with TRBJ2-1; unclear D gene. Germline loops: CDR1 SQVTM, CDR2 ANQGSEA. Deletions cut 5 bases from V and 6 bases from J, with 14 bases between. There are 13 residues in the CDR3. This CDR3 reads CSVTGESFNEQFF. DNA of the CDR3: TGCAGCGTTACTGGAGAAAGCTTCAATGAGCAGTTCTTC.

This clone showed up just a few times. V usage is TRBV28 and J usage is TRBJ2-5, with D tentatively TRBD1 (5 bases). The V end was cut by 3 bases, the J end by 5 bases, with 7 bases between. There are 12 residues in the CDR3. Germline-derived CDR1 and CDR2 are MDHEN and SYDVKM. CDR3 DNA sequence: TGTGCCAGCAGTTTGCAGGGCGAGACCCAGTACTTC. Its translation: CASSLQGETQYF. Complete variable domain (other parts from reference TRBV28 and TRBJ2-5): DVKVTQSSRYLVKRTGEKVFLECVQDMDHENMFWYRQDPGLGLRLIYFSYDVKMKEKGDIPEGYSVSREKKERFSLILESASTNQTSMYLCASSLQGETQYFGPGTRLLVL.

The sample holds a few counts of this clone. The V gene is TRBV19, the J gene TRBJ1-4; D is possibly TRBD1 (6 bases). CDR3 size: 15 residues. Trimming removed 4 bases at V and 4 bases at J, with 13 bases between. Germline V CDR1 and CDR2: LNHDA, SQIVND (reference sequence). The CDR3 DNA sequence: TGTGCCAGTAGTAACCAACAGGGCCTTAATGAAAAACTGTTTTTT. It translates to CASSNQQGLNEKLFF.

This clone has only a few counts. The gene calls are TRBV7-8 and TRBJ1-2; 7 positions agree with TRBD1. This CDR3 spans 15 amino acids. The germline gives CDR1 SGHVS, CDR2 FQNEAQ. The V segment lost 1 base and the J segment 4 bases; nucleotides outside the gene matches: 6. CDR3 coding DNA: TGTGCCAGCAGCTTAGGGGCAGGGGGTACCTATGGCTACACCTTC. Its translation: CASSLGAGGTYGYTF.

This clone was counted between two and nine times. The chain has TRBV30 and TRBJ1-5, with D uncertain. In germline, CDR1 is GTSNPN, CDR2 SVGIG (reference sequence). V gave up 1 base and J gave up 1 base, with 8 bases separating them. The CDR3 runs to 14 residues. The DNA for the CDR3 is TGTGCCTGGAGTGGCGGTGGGAGCAATCAGCCCCAGCATTTT. Residues: CAWSGGGSNQPQHF. Complete variable domain (other parts from reference TRBV30 and TRBJ1-5): SQTIHQWPATLVQPVGSPLSLECTVEGTSNPNLYWYRQAAGRGLQLLFYSVGIGQISSEVPQNLSASRPQDRQFILSSKKLLLSDSGFYLCAWSGGGSNQPQHFGDGTRLSIL.

The chain employs TRBV13 and TRBJ1-6; TRBD1 matches at 8 bases. With 4 bases clipped from V and 6 bases from J, the junction kept 8 bases outside the gene matches. Germline values: CDR1 PRHDT, CDR2 FYEKMQ (reference sequence). The CDR3 totals 16 residues. The CDR3 here is CASSSGGQGGNSPLHF. CDR3 bases: TGTGCCAGCAGCTCAGGCGGACAGGGTGGTAATTCACCCCTCCACTTT. Full variable domain (remainder filled in from reference TRBV13 and TRBJ1-6): AAGVIQSPRHLIKEKRETATLKCYPIPRHDTVYWYQQGPGQDPQFLISFYEKMQSDKGSIPDRFSAQQFSDYHSELNMSSLELGDSALYFCASSSGGQGGNSPLHFGNGTRLTVT.

The chain employs TRBV6-1 and TRBJ2-3; a possible D gene is TRBD2 (6 bases). The CDR3 loop spans 14 amino acids. Germline V gene sequence: CDR1 MNHNS, CDR2 SASEGT. V shed 10 bases and J shed 2 bases, with 16 bases lying between them. CDR3 in DNA: TGTGCCACCGGGGCGGGGATCCTCACAGATACGCAGTATTTT. It translates to CATGAGILTDTQYF.

The gene calls are TRBV7-2 and TRBJ1-4; D possibly corresponds to TRBD1 (5 bases). V dropped 5 bases and J dropped 0 bases, with 10 bases sitting between them. Germline CDR1 reads SGHTA; CDR2 reads FQGNSA. This CDR3 has 15 amino acids. CDR3 amino acids: CASSPQGATNEKLFF. CDR3 DNA sequence: TGTGCCAGCAGCCCCCAGGGTGCAACTAATGAAAAACTGTTTTTT. The full variable domain, its missing parts supplied by reference TRBV7-2 and TRBJ1-4, is GAGVSQSPSNKVTEKGKDVELRCDPISGHTALYWYRQSLGQGLEFLIYFQGNSAPDKSGLPSDRFSAERTGGSVSTLTIQRTQQEDSAVYLCASSPQGATNEKLFFGSGTQLSVL.

This clone has a handful of counts. CDR3 in DNA: TGTGCCAGCAAAATGAACACTGAAGCTTTCTTT. Translated, it gives CASKMNTEAFF. J is TRBJ1-1 and V is TRBV6-5; the D is unclear. This CDR3 comprises 11 residues. Germline V gene data show CDR1 as MNHEY and CDR2 as SVGAGI. Trimming stripped 7 bases from V and 0 bases from J, with 3 bases between.

Here the CDR3 DNA reads TGTGCCTGGAGTGGTTACCTAGCGGGAAGTAATGAGCAGTTCTTC. Amino acids: CAWSGYLAGSNEQFF. The chain carries TRBV30 and TRBJ2-1; TRBD2 aligns across 9 bases. The CDR3 length is 15 residues. J gave up 7 bases and V 1 base, and 8 bases lay outside the gene matches. From germline, CDR1 is GTSNPN and CDR2 SVGIG (reference sequence).

This clone was counted between two and nine times. The chain recombines TRBV27 with TRBJ1-1; D is perhaps TRBD1 (6 bases). The V gene's germline CDR1 is MNHEY and CDR2 SMNVEV (reference sequence). The CDR3 is 15 amino acids. The V end lost 7 bases, the J end lost 1 base, and 16 bases lay between the germline ends. CDR3 DNA: TGTGCCAGCAAGGGTATGGGACACCAGAACACTGAAGCTTTCTTT. Its translation: CASKGMGHQNTEAFF.

The V gene is TRBV30, the J gene TRBJ2-2; no clear D. The V end was cut by 2 bases, the J end by 6 bases, with 10 bases between. Germline assignment: CDR1 GTSNPN and CDR2 SVGIG (reference sequence). The CDR3 is 13 amino acids. In DNA form, the CDR3 reads TGTGCCTGGAGTCGCTATACACCCGGGGAGCTGTTTTTT. It yields the protein CAWSRYTPGELFF.

The sample holds a few counts of this clone. The chain has TRBV30 and TRBJ1-2; tentatively, D is TRBD1 (6 bases). Germline values: CDR1 GTSNPN, CDR2 SVGIG (reference sequence). V lost 6 bases and J 4 bases, leaving 9 bases between the germline ends. This CDR3 spans 11 amino acids. CDR3 residues: CACGQSYGYTF. CDR3 nucleotides: TGTGCCTGCGGACAGTCCTATGGCTACACCTTC.

The chain carries TRBV6-5 and TRBJ1-2, with D possibly TRBD1 on 5 matching bases. The CDR3 loop spans 13 amino acids. Germline V gene sequence: CDR1 MNHEY, CDR2 SVGAGI. Trimming pared 4 bases from V and 8 bases from J, leaving 14 bases between. The CDR3 DNA reads as TGTGCCAGCAGTTCAGGGCAGTGGGGCGGCTACACCTTC. Translating gives CASSSGQWGGYTF.